The rows below give T cell receptor beta chains drawn from one sample of a study of blood T cells in healthy people across ages. From the 5' RACE reads, TCRdb called clonotypes with MiXCR, one entry per CDR3 protein. Among 1.5 million to 2 million distinct CDR3 sequences listed, roughly 52% were seen once. The source material was blood. These receptors originate from a middle-aged woman in good health. Each CDR3 is given with its conserved first and last residue. The D gene is left open where the match is weak. Only part of the rows carry a size: once, few, many, or a class if the clone is expanded.

>TRBV28|NA|few|TRBJ2-7
TGTGCCAGCAGACAGACCTGGGACAAGGGATCCCTCGAGCAGTACTTC
CASRQTWDKGSLEQYF
>TRBV20-1|TRBD2|few|TRBJ2-1
TGCAGTGCTTTTCGGACCGGGACTAGCGGGGGCAATGAGCAGTTCTTC
CSAFRTGTSGGNEQFF
>TRBV29-1|TRBD2|NA|TRBJ2-7
TGCAGCGCCATGGGGCGGGAGGCCAATTCCTACGAGCAGTACTTC
CSAMGREANSYEQYF
>TRBV14|NA|few|TRBJ2-7
TGTGCCAGCAGCATCGGGAACCCAATCTACGAGCAGTACTTC
CASSIGNPIYEQYF
>TRBV11-2|NA|NA|TRBJ2-3
TGTGCCAGCAGCTTGGCAGGGTTTGGAGCGTGGGACGACACAGATACGCAGTATTTT
CASSLAGFGAWDDTDTQYF
>TRBV6-5|TRBD2|few|TRBJ2-1
TGTGCCAGCAGTTCCTTAGCGGGCCCAACGGGGAATGAGCAGTTCTTC
CASSSLAGPTGNEQFF
>TRBV7-2|TRBD1|few|TRBJ1-2
TGTGCCAGCAGCTTGACAGGGTGGTTTCAATCTGGCTACACCTTC
CASSLTGWFQSGYTF
>TRBV4-1|TRBD2|NA|TRBJ2-5
TGCGCCAGCAGCCAAGATCCGGGGGGGCTGAGAGAGACCCAGTACTTC
CASSQDPGGLRETQYF
>TRBV20-1|TRBD2|NA|TRBJ2-1
TGCAGTGCTAGCCCGTATAGCGGGGGCCCTAGCTCCTACAATGAGCAGTTCTTC
CSASPYSGGPSSYNEQFF
>TRBV10-3|TRBD1|NA|TRBJ1-2
TGTGCCATCAGTGGGGACAGGGGGACTGGCTACACCTTC
CAISGDRGTGYTF
>TRBV6-5|NA|NA|TRBJ1-2
TGTGCCAGCAGTTACCGACCAGGCGGGGGGCAAGGCTACACCTTC
CASSYRPGGGQGYTF
>TRBV3-1|TRBD2|NA|TRBJ2-5
TGTGCCAGCAGCCAAGATGTTCGAACTAGCGGGGGCCAATATCAAGAGACCCAGTACTTC
CASSQDVRTSGGQYQETQYF
>TRBV11-2|NA|many|TRBJ1-4
TGTGCCAGCAGCTTAGATCCGCCAGGGAATGAAAAACTGTTTTTT
CASSLDPPGNEKLFF
>TRBV7-3|NA|NA|TRBJ2-6
TGTGCCAGCAGCCTCGGTGGTTGGGGGTCTCCCTCTGGGGCCAACGTCCTGACTTTC
CASSLGGWGSPSGANVLTF
>TRBV6-2/TRBV6-3|NA|few|TRBJ1-4
TGTGCCAGCAGTTCGGTCCACGCTCGGAATGAAAAACTGTTTTTT
CASSSVHARNEKLFF
>TRBV28|NA|NA|TRBJ2-3
TGTGCCAGCAAGAAAGGGGTGGTCGGCGGCACAGATACGCAGTATTTT
CASKKGVVGGTDTQYF
>TRBV7-2|TRBD2|NA|TRBJ2-1
TGTGCCAGCAGCTTATGGGAGGGGAGCTCCTACAATGAGCAGTTCTTC
CASSLWEGSSYNEQFF
>TRBV6-5|TRBD1|NA|TRBJ1-2
TGTGCCAGCAGTTCGACAGGGGGTTGCTACACCTTC
CASSSTGGCYTF
>TRBV5-1|NA|NA|TRBJ2-1
TGCGCCAGCAGCTTGGATCGGCAGGACCAGTTCTTC
CASSLDRQDQFF
>TRBV7-2|NA|NA|TRBJ1-1
TGTGCCAGCAGCCCGTTCTTCTTACTGAAAAACGCTGAAGCTTTCTTT
CASSPFFLLKNAEAFF
>TRBV12-3/TRBV12-4|TRBD1|NA|TRBJ2-5
TGTGCCAGCAGACTTTACACAGGGGGCCAAGAGACCCAGTACTTC
CASRLYTGGQETQYF
>TRBV20-1|NA|few|TRBJ2-7
TGCAGTGCCCTTTCAGGCGTTGTTGGGCAGTACTTC
CSALSGVVGQYF
>TRBV12-3/TRBV12-4|NA|few|TRBJ2-5
TGTGCCAGCGGGCACTTCGGTAGCGAGACCCAGTACTTC
CASGHFGSETQYF
>TRBV20-1|NA|NA|TRBJ1-2
TGCAGTGCTAGAGGAGTAGGTGGCTACACCTTC
CSARGVGGYTF
>TRBV11-3|NA|NA|TRBJ1-4
TGTGCCAGCAGCTTGGGCAGGGCTGGAAAACTGTTTTTT
CASSLGRAGKLFF
>TRBV3-1|NA|once|TRBJ2-5
TGTGCCAGCAGCCATTTACGTGAGACCCAGTACTTC
CASSHLRETQYF
>TRBV29-1|NA|NA|TRBJ2-5
TGCAGCGTTTTAGACAACCAAGAGACCCAGTACTTC
CSVLDNQETQYF
>TRBV5-5|NA|NA|TRBJ1-2
TGTGCCAGCAGCCCACCCGGGAGGACTAATCATGGCTACACCTTC
CASSPPGRTNHGYTF
>TRBV15|NA|NA|TRBJ2-1
TGTGCCACCAGCAGGGAAAGAAGGGGTGGAACAAATGAGCAGTTCTTC
CATSRERRGGTNEQFF
>TRBV20-1|TRBD2|few|TRBJ2-7
TGCAGTGCTAGTCGCGGACTAGCGGGGGGCTACGAGCAGTACTTC
CSASRGLAGGYEQYF
>TRBV6-6|TRBD2|few|TRBJ2-5
TGTGCCAGCAGTTACGGTGGCCTCGGGGGGGGCCAAGAGACCCAGTACTTC
CASSYGGLGGGQETQYF